A single sample is the source of the 15 T cell receptor beta chains below, sequenced in a study of graft-versus-host responses after intestinal transplantation. Labeling with CFSE marked 200,000 or so responder cells, which were plated with 200,000 or so irradiated, violet-dye-labeled stimulator cells. Here immunoSEQ multiplex PCR was the method, and the copy in TCRdb shows in-frame clones only, minus some. Among approximately 23,000 clones listed, 35% to 50% were seen once. Specimen: alloreactive CD8+ T cells from a mixed lymphocyte reaction culture, collected before transplantation. Sample subset: CFSE-low proliferating T cells sorted from approximately 6-day pre-transplant mixed lymphocyte reaction (GvH or HvG direction). These receptor sequences come from a human patient who was an organ donor for intestinal transplantation.

The chain is built from TRBV5-5 and TRBJ1-1; D call uncertain. Germline assignment: CDR1 SGHKS and CDR2 YYEKEE (reference sequence). V gave up 0 bases and J gave up 3 bases, with 18 bases separating them. CDR3 length: 17 residues. The CDR3 here is CASSLEWGAKEDTEAFF. In DNA form, the CDR3 reads TGTGCCAGCAGCTTGGAATGGGGTGCCAAAGAGGACACTGAAGCTTTCTTT.

The chain joins TRBV5-8 to TRBJ2-2; TRBD1 matches 7 bases. J gave up 9 bases and V 4 bases, and 12 bases lay outside the gene matches. Germline-derived CDR1 and CDR2 are SGHTS and YDEGEE. This CDR3 has 15 amino acids. CDR3 coding DNA: TGTGCCAGCAGCCTAGGAACAGGGGTAGGGTGGGAGCTGTTTTTT. Translating gives CASSLGTGVGWELFF.

The chain combines TRBV28 with TRBJ2-1, with 10 bases that match TRBD2. The CDR3 spans 15 residues. The germline CDR1 and CDR2 sequences are MDHEN and SYDVKM. The ends lost 6 bases at V and 4 bases at J; junction bases unmatched: 6. This CDR3 is CASRSLAGSYNEQFF. The CDR3 coding sequence is TGTGCCAGCAGGTCACTAGCGGGAAGTTACAATGAGCAGTTCTTC.

This clone was seen only a few times. This chain connects TRBV6-6 to TRBJ2-7; TRBD2 aligns across 8 bases. Germline lookup yields CDR1 MNHNY and CDR2 SVGAGI (reference sequence). The CDR3 contains 15 residues. J lost 0 bases, V lost 5 bases, and 6 bases had no gene match. CDR3 nucleotide sequence: TGTGCCAGCAGTCCGGGGGGGGTGGCCTCCTACGAGCAGTACTTC. Translation gives CASSPGGVASYEQYF.

In this sample, this clone turned up a few times. This sequence joins TRBV15 and TRBJ2-4, with a weak D call TRBD1 (6 bases). CDR3 size: 18 residues. V lost 0 bases to trimming and J lost 3 bases, with 18 bases between them. From germline, CDR1 is LNHNV and CDR2 YYDKDF (reference sequence). This chain's CDR3 is CATSRDSARGEDKNIQYF. CDR3 nucleotide sequence: TGTGCCACCAGCAGAGATTCTGCCAGGGGTGAAGACAAAAACATTCAGTACTTC.

This clone was picked up a small number of times. The chain combines TRBV4-1 with TRBJ2-7; D remains ambiguous. CDR3 length: 13 amino acids. CDR1 and CDR2 from the germline V gene are MGHRA and YSYEKL. Trimming pared 1 base from V and 3 bases from J, leaving 7 bases between. The CDR3 loop reads CASSQVLDYEQYF. In DNA form, the CDR3 reads TGCGCCAGCAGCCAAGTCCTAGACTACGAGCAGTACTTC.

The chain links TRBV7-9 to TRBJ2-1; 11 bases are shared with TRBD1. This CDR3 spans 15 amino acids. Germline V gene data show CDR1 as SEHNR and CDR2 as FQNEAQ (reference sequence). With V trimmed by 2 bases and J by 6 bases, 3 bases remained unmatched. The CDR3 DNA reads as TGTGCCAGCAGCTTAACCGGGACAGGGGGCAATGAGCAGTTCTTC. Translated, it gives CASSLTGTGGNEQFF.

The V gene is TRBV19, the J gene TRBJ2-7; TRBD2 agrees at 7 bases. Germline lookup yields CDR1 LNHDA and CDR2 SQIVND (reference sequence). V trimming: 5 bases; J trimming: 2 bases; junction bases outside the gene matches: 6. The CDR3 sequence is 14 residues long. The CDR3 nucleotides are TGTGCCAGTAGTCACTTCGGGGGGACCTACGAGCAGTACTTC. It yields the protein CASSHFGGTYEQYF.

This chain joins TRBV25-1 and TRBJ2-5, with 9 bases fitting TRBD1. With 4 bases clipped from V and 5 bases from J, the junction kept 8 bases outside the gene matches. Germline V gene data show CDR1 as MGHDK and CDR2 as SYGVNS. The length of the CDR3 is 15 residues. The CDR3, as DNA: TGTGCCAGCAGTGCCCGGGACAGGGTGCCCGAGACCCAGTACTTC. Residues: CASSARDRVPETQYF.

CDR3 in DNA: TGTGCCAGCAGTTTCGCGGGAGGGGCTGTCAATGAGCAGTTCTTC. Translated, it gives CASSFAGGAVNEQFF. The J gene is TRBJ2-1, the V gene TRBV27, with 9 bases matching TRBD2. Per germline, CDR1 MNHEY and CDR2 SMNVEV (reference sequence). This CDR3 spans 15 amino acids. The V and J ends lost 3 bases and 6 bases, in that order; junction bases with no gene match: 6.

This clone was found a few times. This rearrangement joins TRBV6-5 to TRBJ2-7, with TRBD1 identical over 8 bases. The CDR3 has 13 amino acids. Germline loops: CDR1 MNHEY, CDR2 SVGAGI. J was trimmed by 2 bases and V by 6 bases; bases with no gene match: 3. The CDR3 spells CASSGDRTYEQYF. The DNA of the CDR3 is TGTGCCAGCAGCGGGGACAGGACCTACGAGCAGTACTTC.

The chain links TRBV6-1 to TRBJ2-5, with D tentatively TRBD1 (7 bases). The J call may be incorrect, as the DNA end agrees better with TRBJ2-7. From germline, CDR1 is MNHNS and CDR2 SASEGT. CDR3 size: 12 residues. CDR3 DNA: TGTGCCAGCAGTCCAGGGGGGTACGAGCAGTACTTC. Translated: CASSPGGYEQYF.

This clone was recorded a few times. This chain uses TRBV9 with TRBJ2-1; 9 bases agree with TRBD2. With V trimmed by 4 bases and J by 4 bases, 9 bases remained unmatched. Germline V CDR1 and CDR2: SGDLS, YYNGEE. The CDR3 length is 16 residues. The CDR3 protein is CASSSSSGSKYNEQFF. The CDR3 DNA is TGTGCCAGCAGCTCGAGTAGCGGGAGTAAGTACAATGAGCAGTTCTTC.

In regard to this clone: The junction departs from the called germline gene at one end, perhaps through a read error. CDR3 nucleotide sequence: TGTGCCTGGGGTCCGATGGGCACTGAAGCCTTCTTT. Residues: CAWGPMGTEAFF. The rearrangement joins TRBV30 to TRBJ1-1, with D hard to call. In germline, CDR1 is GTSNPN, CDR2 SVGIG (reference sequence). The CDR3 runs 12 residues.

This clone has only a few counts. The rearrangement links TRBV4-1 to TRBJ2-7, with D perhaps matching TRBD1 (6 bases). The V gene's germline CDR1 is MGHRA and CDR2 YSYEKL. Trimming took 3 bases from V and 0 from J, leaving 9 bases between them. CDR3 length equals 14 residues. CDR3 loop: CASSHRDNSYEQYF. The CDR3 DNA is TGCGCCAGCAGCCACCGGGACAACTCCTACGAGCAGTACTTC.